This T cell receptor (beta chain) was documented in a study of blood T cells in healthy people across ages. Overall study: There was about one barcoded beta molecule captured by template switching per two T cells. General study points: The fall in TCR beta diversity per million T cells was roughly linear with age. Versus aged donors, long-lived donors had higher diversity and more naive CD4+ cells. Strong correlation was found linking TCR beta diversity to naive T cell percentage.

This clonotype came up many times. The antigen remains unidentified. For the second PCR, which ran for roughly 6 to 11 cycles, a sample-barcoded 5' primer and a J-beta primer mix were used. TCRdb itself ran the 5' RACE reads through MiXCR, one entry per CDR3 protein. Of some 900,000 distinct CDR3 sequences listed, more than 25% are singletons. Trimming at V came to 11 bases and at J to 3 bases, leaving 4 bases not matched to a gene. This CDR3 is built from 12 residues. Germline assignment: CDR1 SGHNT and CDR2 YENEEA. Material for sequencing was blood. The receptor's source is an elderly woman in good health. The chain carries TRBV11-3 and TRBJ2-7, with 10 bases identical to TRBD1. Here the CDR3 reads CARRDRGYEQYF. As DNA, the CDR3 is TGTGCCCGCCGGGACAGGGGCTACGAGCAGTACTTC.